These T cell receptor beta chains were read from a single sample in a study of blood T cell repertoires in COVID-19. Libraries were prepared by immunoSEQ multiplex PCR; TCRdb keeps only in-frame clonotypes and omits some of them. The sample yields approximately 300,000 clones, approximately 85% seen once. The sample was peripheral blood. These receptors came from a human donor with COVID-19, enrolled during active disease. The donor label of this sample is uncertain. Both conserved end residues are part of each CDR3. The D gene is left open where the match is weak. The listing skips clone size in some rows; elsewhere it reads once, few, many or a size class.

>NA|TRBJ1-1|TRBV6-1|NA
TGTGCCAGCAGTGAGACTTGGAGGATGAACACTGAAGCTTTCTTT
CASSETWRMNTEAFF
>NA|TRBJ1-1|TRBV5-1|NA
TGCGCCAGCAGCGCCCAGGACGCGGGGGGCACTGAAGCTTTCTTT
CASSAQDAGGTEAFF
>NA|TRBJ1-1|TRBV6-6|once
TGTGCCAGCAGCCTAAATCAGGTGAACACTGAAGCTTTCTTT
CASSLNQVNTEAFF
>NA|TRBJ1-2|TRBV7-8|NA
TGTGCCAGCAGCTTAGGGGAGGCTAACTATGGCTACACCTTC
CASSLGEANYGYTF
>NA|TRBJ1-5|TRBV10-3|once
TGTGCCATCAGTGAGGGGTCGGGCAGGGGCCTTTCTAGCAATCAGCCCCAGCATTTT
CAISEGSGRGLSSNQPQHF
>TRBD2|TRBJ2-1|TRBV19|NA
TGTGCCAGTAGTATCGCCACACTAGCGGGAGTGGTCCATGAGCAGTTCTTC
CASSIATLAGVVHEQFF
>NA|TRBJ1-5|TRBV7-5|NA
TGTGCCAGAAGCTTAGAGGGGTCCATCGGTCGGAAGCCCCAGCATTTT
CARSLEGSIGRKPQHF
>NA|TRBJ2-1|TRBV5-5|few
TGTGCCAGCAGCGGCAGACAGATAATAAATGAGCAGTTCTTC
CASSGRQIINEQFF
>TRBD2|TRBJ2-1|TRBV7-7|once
TGTGCTAGCAGCCCTATTTATAGCGGGAGCGGCAATGAGCAGTTCTTC
CASSPIYSGSGNEQFF
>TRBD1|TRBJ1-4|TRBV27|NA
TGTGCCAGCAGTCTTAACTCAGGGGGCGCATGGGAAAAACTGTTTTTT
CASSLNSGGAWEKLFF
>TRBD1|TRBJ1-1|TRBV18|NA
TGTGCCAGCTCACCCAAGTGGGACAGCCTAAACACTGAAGCTTTCTTT
CASSPKWDSLNTEAFF
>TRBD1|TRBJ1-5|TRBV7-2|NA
TGTGCCAGCAGCTTAGGGGGGACAGGGAATCAGCCCCAGCATTTT
CASSLGGTGNQPQHF
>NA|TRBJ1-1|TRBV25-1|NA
TGTGCCAGCAGTCCTCAGGGGATAGTGAACACTGAAGCTTTCTTT
CASSPQGIVNTEAFF
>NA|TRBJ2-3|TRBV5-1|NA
TGCGCCAGCAGTCCACGCAACTCCCTAGGCACAGATACGCAGTATTTT
CASSPRNSLGTDTQYF
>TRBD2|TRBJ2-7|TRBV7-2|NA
TGTGCCAGCAGCTTAGTAGGTAGCGGGGGCTACGAGCAGTACTTC
CASSLVGSGGYEQYF
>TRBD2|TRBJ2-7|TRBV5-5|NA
TGTGCCAGCAGCCCGGGACTAGCGGTCACAATGGGGGAGCAGTACTTC
CASSPGLAVTMGEQYF
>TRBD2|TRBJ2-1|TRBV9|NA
TGTGCCAGCACTGAGGGGCTAGCGGGACGAAAGTTCTTC
CASTEGLAGRKFF
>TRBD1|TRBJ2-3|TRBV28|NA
TGTGCCAGCAGTTCCCCCTTGGACAGGGAGATAGATACGCAGTATTTT
CASSSPLDREIDTQYF
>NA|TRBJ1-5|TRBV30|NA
TGTGCCTGGAGTCCATTAGGCACGCAGGGTCAGCCCCAGCATTTT
CAWSPLGTQGQPQHF
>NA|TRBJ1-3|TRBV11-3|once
TGTGCCAGCAGCTTAGGAGCGGGCGGAGGAGGATCCGGAAACACCATATATTTT
CASSLGAGGGGSGNTIYF
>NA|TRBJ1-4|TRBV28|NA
TGTGCCAGCAGTTTATCCACGGGAATTAATGAAAAACTGTTTTTT
CASSLSTGINEKLFF
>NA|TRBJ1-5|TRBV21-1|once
TGTGCCAGCAGCAATTTTAAGAACTGCTATAGCAATCAGCCCCAGCATTTT
CASSNFKNCYSNQPQHF
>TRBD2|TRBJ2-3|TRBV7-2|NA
TGTGCCAGCAGCTCGACTAGCGGCACAGATACGCAGTATTTT
CASSSTSGTDTQYF
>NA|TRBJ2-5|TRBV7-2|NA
TGTGCCAGCAGCTTGAGGCAGGGAGGAGAGACCCAGTACTTC
CASSLRQGGETQYF
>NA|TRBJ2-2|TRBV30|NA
TGTGCCTGGAATGCGGCCGGGGAGCTGTTTTTT
CAWNAAGELFF
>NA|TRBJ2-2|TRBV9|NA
TGTGCCAGCACCCCCTCTTTAGCGGAGAACACCGGGGAGCTGTTTTTT
CASTPSLAENTGELFF
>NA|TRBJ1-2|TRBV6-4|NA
TGTGCCAGCAGTGAAGACGGAACAGACTATGGCTACACCTTC
CASSEDGTDYGYTF
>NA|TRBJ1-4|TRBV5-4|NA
TGTGCCAGCAGCTTAACAGGGAATTTAGAAAAACTGTTTTTT
CASSLTGNLEKLFF
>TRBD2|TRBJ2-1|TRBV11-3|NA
TGTGCCAGCAGCCTAGGACTAGCGGGAGATGGTGAGCAGTTCTTC
CASSLGLAGDGEQFF
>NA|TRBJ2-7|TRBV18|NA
TGTGCCAGCTCCCGGGGAAGGAGCTACGAGCAGTACTTC
CASSRGRSYEQYF
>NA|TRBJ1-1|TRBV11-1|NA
TGTGCCAGCCGCAGTCGTCCGGAGAGCACTGAAGCTTTCTTT
CASRSRPESTEAFF
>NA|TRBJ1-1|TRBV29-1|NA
TGCAGCGCCGGACTCACTGAAGCTTTCTTT
CSAGLTEAFF
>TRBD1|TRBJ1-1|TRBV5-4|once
TGTGCCAGCAGCGGGCAGACAGGGGTGACTGAAGCTTTCTTT
CASSGQTGVTEAFF
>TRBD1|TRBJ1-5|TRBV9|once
TGTGCCAGCAGCGAAGGGGGCCGGGGCAATCAGCCCCAGCATTTT
CASSEGGRGNQPQHF
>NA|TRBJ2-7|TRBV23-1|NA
TGCGCCAGCGGATTGCGGGGTAGCGCCATCTCCTACGAGCAGTACTTC
CASGLRGSAISYEQYF
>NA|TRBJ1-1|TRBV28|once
TGTGCCAGCACCTCCCCCAGTATGAACACTGAAGCTTTCTTT
CASTSPSMNTEAFF
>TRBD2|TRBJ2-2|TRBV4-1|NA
TGCGCCAGCAGCCAGCTAGCGGCGAACACCGGGGAGCTGTTTTTT
CASSQLAANTGELFF
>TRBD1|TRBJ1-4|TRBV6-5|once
TGTGCCAGCAGTCCAGGGGGGAATGAAAAACTGTTTTTT
CASSPGGNEKLFF
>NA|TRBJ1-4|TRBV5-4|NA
TGTGCCAGCAGCTTACAGGGAAGCGAAAAACTGTTTTTT
CASSLQGSEKLFF
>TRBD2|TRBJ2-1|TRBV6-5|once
TGTGCCAGCAGGTTGGAAGCGGGACTTAATGAGCAGTTCTTC
CASRLEAGLNEQFF
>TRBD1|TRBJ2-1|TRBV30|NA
TGTGCCTGGAGCCCCTCCGGGACAGGGCCCTACAATGAGCAGTTCTTC
CAWSPSGTGPYNEQFF
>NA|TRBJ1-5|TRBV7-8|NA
TGTGCCAGCAGCGTCGGGGGGGCCTATAATCAGCCCCAGCATTTT
CASSVGGAYNQPQHF
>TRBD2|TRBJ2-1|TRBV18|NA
TGTGCCAGCTCACCACCGCTAGCGGGGGGTGAGCAGTTCTTC
CASSPPLAGGEQFF
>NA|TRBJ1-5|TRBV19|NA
TGTGCCAGTAGTATAGCCAGGGGTACCAATCAGCCCCAGCATTTT
CASSIARGTNQPQHF
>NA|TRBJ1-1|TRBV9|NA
TGTGCCAGCAGCTCAATGGGCAGTGAAGCTTTCTTT
CASSSMGSEAFF
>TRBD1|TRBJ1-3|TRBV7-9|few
TGTGCCAGCAGCTTAGCGGGACAGCCTGGAAACACCATATATTTT
CASSLAGQPGNTIYF
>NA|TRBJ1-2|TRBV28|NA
TGTGCCAGCAGTTTAGGCCCCGTCCAAGCTAACTATGGCTACACCTTC
CASSLGPVQANYGYTF
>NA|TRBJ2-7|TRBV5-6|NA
TGTGCCAGCAGCCTCCTAGCTTTCGGCGAGCAGTACTTC
CASSLLAFGEQYF
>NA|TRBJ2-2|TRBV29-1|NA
TGCAGCGTTGAAGGGGCTCTACTGACAGGAAAGAACACCGGGGAGCTGTTTTTT
CSVEGALLTGKNTGELFF
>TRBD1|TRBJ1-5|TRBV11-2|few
TGTGCCAGCAGCCTCGACAGGGGCAATCAGCCCCAGCATTTT
CASSLDRGNQPQHF
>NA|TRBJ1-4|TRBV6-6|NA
TGTGCCAGCAGTTACTCGAATAGCAGAAAAGAAAAACTGTTTTTT
CASSYSNSRKEKLFF
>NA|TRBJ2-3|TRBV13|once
TGTGCCAGCCGGGGGGAGGGGGGCACAGATACGCAGTATTTT
CASRGEGGTDTQYF
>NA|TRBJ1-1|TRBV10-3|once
TGTGCCATCAGTGAGTTCCGCGGGGGGCAGCCCATGAACACTGAGGCTTTCTTT
CAISEFRGGQPMNTEAFF